The text below deals with one T cell receptor beta chain. This entry is derived from a study of blood T cell repertoires in COVID-19. Study-wide background: Sites across the United States, Italy and Spain contributed samples from acute and convalescent COVID-19.

Trimming took 2 bases from V and 8 from J, leaving 6 bases between them. This CDR3 region has 12 residues. The germline V gene encodes CDR1 MDHEN and CDR2 SYDVKM. Produced via immunoSEQ multiplex PCR; TCRdb's table is partial and in-frame only. The table includes approximately 270,000 clones, approximately 85% detected once. The sequenced sample was peripheral blood. The TCR was taken from a woman between 65 and 79 years old with acute or convalescent COVID-19. The rearrangement links TRBV28 to TRBJ1-4, with D tentatively TRBD1 (5 bases). CDR3 region: CASSLNREKLFF. DNA for the CDR3: TGTGCCAGCAGTTTAAACAGGGAAAAACTGTTTTTT. The variable domain in full, completed from reference TRBV28 and TRBJ1-4, reads DVKVTQSSRYLVKRTGEKVFLECVQDMDHENMFWYRQDPGLGLRLIYFSYDVKMKEKGDIPEGYSVSREKKERFSLILESASTNQTSMYLCASSLNREKLFFGSGTQLSVL.